These 32 T cell receptor beta chains were all obtained from the same sample, sequenced in a study of shared T cell receptors in the human thymus. Produced via immunoSEQ multiplex PCR; TCRdb's table is partial and in-frame only. The sample includes about 610,000 clones, approximately 87% of them seen just once. The same data also contributed to another study, on human thymus T cells.

Sequencing input: thymocytes. The receptors were sampled from a boy under two years old with a congenital heart defect.

The chain combines TRBV27 with TRBJ1-4; TRBD1 is a possible D gene (6 bases). The CDR3 runs 16 residues. V shed 6 bases and J shed 7 bases, with 21 bases lying between them. Germline CDR1 reads MNHEY; CDR2 reads SMNVEV (reference sequence). CDR3 amino acids: CASSPQGQGGSEKLFF. The CDR3 DNA reads TGTGCCAGCAGCCCCCAGGGGCAGGGCGGAAGTGAAAAACTGTTTTTT.

V is TRBV9 and J is TRBJ2-3; D remains ambiguous. CDR1 and CDR2 (germline): SGDLS, YYNGEE. The CDR3 runs to 13 residues. Between the trimmed V and J ends, which lost 5 bases and 1 base, there was a span of 8 bases. In DNA form, the CDR3 reads TGTGCCAGCAGTGCCACGGGCACAGATACGCAGTATTTT. This sequence encodes CASSATGTDTQYF.

The DNA for the CDR3 is TGTGCCAGCAGCTTAGCCCGAGGACTAGCGGGAGTACATGAGCAGTTCTTC. As protein: CASSLARGLAGVHEQFF. This rearrangement joins TRBV7-9 to TRBJ2-1; 13 bases agree with TRBD2. The germline CDR1 and CDR2 sequences are SEHNR and FQNEAQ (reference sequence). V shed 0 bases, J shed 8 bases, and the junction held 7 bases outside the gene matches. This CDR3 comprises 17 residues. The whole variable domain, filled in from reference TRBV7-9 and TRBJ2-1, reads DTGVSQNPRHKITKRGQNVTFRCDPISEHNRLYWYRQTLGQGPEFLTYFQNEAQLEKSRLLSDRFSAERPKGSFSTLEIQRTEQGDSAMYLCASSLARGLAGVHEQFFGPGTRLTVL.

The rearrangement links TRBV7-9 to TRBJ1-4; TRBD1 agrees at 8 bases. This CDR3 spans 14 amino acids. The J segment lost 7 bases and the V segment lost 5 bases, leaving 6 bases of the junction unmatched. CDR1 is SEHNR and CDR2 is FQNEAQ in the germline V gene (reference sequence). The CDR3 region is CASSQGAGGEKLFF. The CDR3 region has the DNA TGTGCCAGCAGCCAGGGGGCGGGTGGTGAAAAACTGTTTTTT.

This rearrangement joins TRBV4-3 to TRBJ2-7, with 8 bases matching TRBD2. Germline lookup yields CDR1 LGHNA and CDR2 YSLEER. The ends lost 3 bases at V and 0 bases at J; junction bases unmatched: 4. This CDR3 comprises 15 residues. The CDR3 coding sequence is TGCGCCAGCAGCCACGGACTAGCCCCCTCCTACGAGCAGTACTTC. Its translation is CASSHGLAPSYEQYF.

This rearrangement joins TRBV28 to TRBJ1-5; TRBD1 aligns across 9 bases. The CDR3 spans 16 residues. Germline V gene data show CDR1 as MDHEN and CDR2 as SYDVKM. V shed 5 bases, J shed 4 bases, and the junction held 9 bases outside the gene matches. The CDR3 loop is CASSRDRDLRNQPQHF. Here the CDR3 DNA reads TGTGCCAGCAGTCGGGACAGGGATTTGAGGAATCAGCCCCAGCATTTT.

The rearrangement links TRBV18 to TRBJ2-3, with 12 bases that match TRBD2. The CDR3 length is 17 residues. Germline CDR1 and CDR2: KGHSH and LQKENI. The V segment lost 4 bases and the J segment 1 base; nucleotides outside the gene matches: 6. The CDR3 loop reads CASSLKTSGSCTDTQYF. CDR3 coding DNA: TGTGCCAGCTCACTCAAGACTAGCGGGAGTTGCACAGATACGCAGTATTTT.

The gene calls are TRBV27 and TRBJ2-5; D is possibly TRBD1 (6 bases). Germline V gene data show CDR1 as MNHEY and CDR2 as SMNVEV (reference sequence). The CDR3 spans 16 residues. V dropped 5 bases and J dropped 0 bases, with 16 bases sitting between them. For the CDR3, the DNA is TGTGCCAGCAGTCCCTTTTGGGACACCCACCAAGAGACCCAGTACTTC. Residues: CASSPFWDTHQETQYF.

Only one count was recorded for this clone. The V gene is TRBV4-3, the J gene TRBJ2-7, with 12 positions matching TRBD2. The ends lost 0 bases at V and 1 base at J; junction bases unmatched: 10. The CDR3 has 19 residues. Germline CDR1 and CDR2: LGHNA and YSLEER. This CDR3 reads CASSQDLALAGGESYEQYF. CDR3 sequence (DNA): TGCGCCAGCAGCCAAGATCTTGCGCTAGCGGGAGGGGAATCCTACGAGCAGTACTTC.

CDR3 nucleotide sequence: TGTGCAAGTCGCTTAGAGTCAGGCAATCAGCCCCAGCATTTT. Translated, it gives CASRLESGNQPQHF. The V and J genes are TRBV12-2 and TRBJ1-5; no DNA check was done on the table's D call, TRBD1. TRBV12-2 is tagged as a pseudogene. The CDR3 consists of 14 residues.

This clone has a single count. V is TRBV9 and J is TRBJ2-7; D unresolved. V lost 1 base and J lost 5, with 25 bases in between. The germline gives CDR1 SGDLS, CDR2 YYNGEE. CDR3 length equals 18 residues. The CDR3 bases are TGTGCCAGCAGCGTATACGGCGGCCCGTTTCATGCTCTTCACGAGCAGTACTTC. Protein product: CASSVYGGPFHALHEQYF.

Only a few counts were recorded for this clone. This chain joins TRBV18 and TRBJ2-7, with 9 bases identical to TRBD1. CDR1 KGHSH and CDR2 LQKENI come from the germline V gene. The CDR3 contains 15 residues. V lost 6 bases to trimming and J lost 0 bases; unmatched junction nucleotides: 6. The DNA for the CDR3 is TGTGCCAGCTCCCGACAGGGGGACACCTCCTACGAGCAGTACTTC. Translated, it gives CASSRQGDTSYEQYF.

The chain carries TRBV9 and TRBJ1-5, with 7 bases that match TRBD1. The J segment lost 3 bases and the V segment lost 3 bases, leaving 6 bases of the junction unmatched. Germline V gene lookup returns CDR1 SGDLS and CDR2 YYNGEE. The CDR3 is made up of 15 amino acids. CDR3 coding DNA: TGTGCCAGCAGCGCCGGACAGGAACTCAATCAGCCCCAGCATTTT. Protein product: CASSAGQELNQPQHF.

This sequence joins TRBV11-1 and TRBJ2-3; possibly TRBD2 for D (6 bases). Between the trimmed V and J ends, which lost 0 bases and 0 bases, there was a span of 13 bases. CDR3 length: 17 amino acids. Germline V CDR1 and CDR2: SGHAT, FQDESV (reference sequence). CDR3 nucleotide sequence: TGTGCCAGCAGCTTAGCGGGTTTGGGGAGGAGCACAGATACGCAGTATTTT. As protein: CASSLAGLGRSTDTQYF.

The V call is TRBV10-3, the J call TRBJ2-7, with TRBD2 identical over 9 bases. Germline values: CDR1 ENHRY, CDR2 SYGVKD. Germline trimming cut 4 bases from V and 6 bases from J; bases unmatched to any gene: 7. The CDR3 length is 14 residues. The CDR3 DNA reads TGTGCCATCAGTGCGGCGGGAGGGCAGGCCGAGCAGTACTTC. The encoded protein is CAISAAGGQAEQYF.

This sequence joins TRBV14 and TRBJ2-7; D is possibly TRBD1 (6 bases). Germline-derived CDR1 and CDR2 are SGHDN and FVKESK. V shed 1 base and J shed 3 bases, with 16 bases lying between them. The CDR3 contains 16 residues. The CDR3 sequence: CASSQGLGHSVYEQYF. CDR3 bases: TGTGCCAGCAGCCAAGGTTTGGGACATTCCGTCTACGAGCAGTACTTC.

This clone was seen only once. CDR3 bases: TGTGCCAGCAGATGGGGCGGCGGAGAGACCCAGTACTTC. The encoded protein is CASRWGGGETQYF. The chain has TRBV6-4 and TRBJ2-5; tentatively, D is TRBD1 (5 bases). The CDR3 has 13 residues. Germline-derived CDR1 and CDR2 are MRHNA and SNTAGT. V lost 6 bases and J lost 4, with 12 bases in between.

The J gene is TRBJ2-7, the V gene TRBV30; TRBD2 matches 12 bases. The V gene's germline CDR1 is GTSNPN and CDR2 SVGIG (reference sequence). The junction had 6 bases not matched to a gene; V was cut back by 1 base and J by 2 bases. This CDR3 has 16 residues. As DNA, the CDR3 is TGTGCCTGGAGTGAGAGCGGACTAGCGGGACCCTACGAGCAGTACTTC. Translating gives CAWSESGLAGPYEQYF.

This chain uses TRBV9 with TRBJ2-2, with TRBD2 as a possible D gene (6 bases). The CDR3 is made up of 13 amino acids. Germline CDR1 SGDLS, CDR2 YYNGEE. The V end was cut by 3 bases, the J end by 3 bases, with 6 bases between. CDR3 region: CASSAGDTGELFF. The CDR3 DNA is TGTGCCAGCAGCGCGGGAGACACCGGGGAGCTGTTTTTT.

The chain carries TRBV11-2 and TRBJ1-1; 10 nucleotides line up with TRBD1. The germline V gene has CDR1 SGHAT and CDR2 FQNNGV. There are 19 residues in the CDR3. Trimming took 1 base from V and 5 from J; bases not matched to a gene: 16. Here the CDR3 reads CASSLGDRGTEVVRTEAFF. The DNA of the CDR3 is TGTGCCAGCAGCTTAGGGGACAGGGGTACAGAGGTGGTCAGAACTGAAGCTTTCTTT.

The rearrangement joins TRBV9 to TRBJ1-5; weak D call: TRBD1 (6 bases). V dropped 5 bases and J dropped 8 bases, with 17 bases sitting between them. The CDR3 spans 14 residues. CDR1 SGDLS and CDR2 YYNGEE come from the germline V gene. CDR3 nucleotide sequence: TGTGCCAGCAGTCTAAGTAACAGGGATGAGCCCCAGCATTTT. Protein sequence: CASSLSNRDEPQHF.

The V call is TRBV2, the J call TRBJ2-3, with D possibly being TRBD2 (5 bases). CDR1 is SNHLY and CDR2 is FYNNEI in the germline V gene. The CDR3 contains 17 residues. Trimming took off 6 bases at V and 2 bases at J, with 21 bases between the two ends. CDR3 bases: TGTGCCAGCAGCCGACCGGTAGAAGCGGTTCTCACAGATACGCAGTATTTT. This codes for CASSRPVEAVLTDTQYF.

This clone has only a few counts. Its ends do not fully match the called genes, so a read error is possible. This chain connects TRBV10-3 to TRBJ2-5; 8 bases map to TRBD2. Germline values: CDR1 ENHRY, CDR2 SYGVKD. The CDR3 is 13 residues long. CDR3 sequence reads: CATSGAGGETQYF. The CDR3 bases are TGTGCCACCAGTGGGGCGGGAGGAGAGACCCAGTACTTC.

The chain joins TRBV11-3 to TRBJ2-4; 10 nucleotides line up with TRBD1. J lost 3 bases, V lost 5 bases, and 16 bases had no gene match. The CDR3 is 19 amino acids. Germline V gene lookup returns CDR1 SGHNT and CDR2 YENEEA. This chain's CDR3 is CASSARGPPGQGRKNIQYF. The CDR3 region has the DNA TGTGCCAGCAGCGCCAGGGGTCCTCCGGGACAGGGGCGCAAAAACATTCAGTACTTC.

In its sample, this clone was seen a few times. This chain uses TRBV4-2 with TRBJ2-1; 8 bases agree with TRBD1. V lost 4 bases, J lost 5 bases, and 7 bases stayed unmatched. Germline values: CDR1 LGHNA, CDR2 YNFKEQ. This CDR3 has 15 residues. The DNA of the CDR3 is TGTGCCAGCAGCCCCGGACAGGGTAGGGACAATGAGCAGTTCTTC. Translating it yields CASSPGQGRDNEQFF.

This sequence joins TRBV9 and TRBJ1-2; unclear D gene. The germline V gene has CDR1 SGDLS and CDR2 YYNGEE. V lost 0 bases and J 0 bases, leaving 9 bases between the germline ends. This CDR3 comprises 15 residues. As DNA, the CDR3 is TGTGCCAGCAGCGTAGAAGAGTCCCCTAACTATGGCTACACCTTC. It codes for CASSVEESPNYGYTF.

In this sample, this clone turned up a few times. The V gene is TRBV28, the J gene TRBJ2-7; D perhaps matches TRBD2 (5 bases). Per the germline V gene, CDR1 is MDHEN and CDR2 is SYDVKM. V was trimmed by 6 bases and J by 6 bases, leaving 12 bases between them. The CDR3 runs to 12 residues. This CDR3 reads CASSSVAGEQYF. CDR3 DNA sequence: TGTGCCAGCAGCTCTGTGGCGGGCGAGCAGTACTTC.

This sequence joins TRBV2 and TRBJ1-2; a possible D gene is TRBD1 (6 bases). Between the trimmed V and J ends, which lost 6 bases and 3 bases, there was a span of 14 bases. From germline, CDR1 is SNHLY and CDR2 FYNNEI. CDR3 length equals 14 residues. The CDR3 protein is CASRLTGIDYGYTF. Written as DNA, the CDR3 is TGTGCCAGCAGATTGACAGGAATTGACTATGGCTACACCTTC.

The chain has TRBV21-1 and TRBJ1-1; TRBD1, the D gene given by the table, was not confirmed from the DNA. TRBV21-1 corresponds to a pseudogene. The CDR3 runs to 12 residues. The CDR3 here is CASSRHDTEAFF. The DNA for the CDR3 is TGTGCCAGCAGCAGGCACGACACTGAAGCTTTCTTT.

The rearrangement joins TRBV27 to TRBJ2-7; the D gene is possibly TRBD2 (5 bases). V lost 2 bases and J 3 bases, leaving 5 bases between the germline ends. Germline values: CDR1 MNHEY, CDR2 SMNVEV (reference sequence). The CDR3 contains 12 residues. This chain's CDR3 is CASSLAGYEQYF. CDR3 bases: TGTGCCAGCAGTTTAGCGGGCTACGAGCAGTACTTC.

The chain uses TRBV28 and TRBJ2-2, with 7 nucleotides matching TRBD2. The germline gives CDR1 MDHEN, CDR2 SYDVKM. V shed 3 bases, J shed 0 bases, and the junction held 4 bases outside the gene matches. The CDR3 is 16 amino acids. As DNA, the CDR3 is TGTGCCAGCAGTTTGCGGGAGTCCGCGAACACCGGGGAGCTGTTTTTT. This translates into CASSLRESANTGELFF. Drawing the rest from reference TRBV28 and TRBJ2-2, the complete variable domain is DVKVTQSSRYLVKRTGEKVFLECVQDMDHENMFWYRQDPGLGLRLIYFSYDVKMKEKGDIPEGYSVSREKKERFSLILESASTNQTSMYLCASSLRESANTGELFFGEGSRLTVL.

This sequence joins TRBV14 and TRBJ2-1, with 7 bases that match TRBD1. V shed 2 bases, J shed 9 bases, and the junction held 7 bases outside the gene matches. The CDR3 is made up of 14 amino acids. Per germline, CDR1 SGHDN and CDR2 FVKESK. In DNA, the CDR3 is TGTGCCAGCAGCCAACCCTCAAACAGGGGTGAGCAGTTCTTC. Protein product: CASSQPSNRGEQFF.